This T cell receptor beta chain was identified during a study of breast tumors, draining lymph nodes, adjacent tissues (dated by TCRdb to about 2016). Concerning the study at large: The study compared TCR beta repertoires across tumor, adjacent nontumor tissue and axillary lymph nodes from breast cancer patients. The study was designed to assess the relationships and possible T-cell exchange between tumor, surrounding tissue and draining lymph node repertoires in human breast cancer.

Paper-wide results and their limitations: The conclusion that tumor T cells originate in lymph nodes was presented as consistent with a hypothesis rather than as directly demonstrated. Tumor and nontumor tissue repertoires were found to be significantly more similar in luminal-like than in basal-like breast cancer. Tumor T-cell repertoires showed less diversity than lymph node repertoires and more diversity than nontumor tissue repertoires, and tumor T-cell repertoires showed preferential V and J gene usage. The data were considered consistent with the idea that most tumor T cells come from the lymph node and then expand in tumor tissue.

The table lists this clonotype with a few counts. The target of this receptor is not known. Since a much larger clone is just one base distant, this may be a read error. The data were produced on an Illumina HiSeq 2000. TCR beta chain libraries were generated by multiplex PCR amplification. High-throughput sequencing was used to analyze the amplified TCR beta chain products. TCRdb reprocessing: public reads trimmed at Q25 with fastp, clones called with MiXCR, in-frame beta chains kept. A single entry per CDR3 protein holds the most common genes and DNA from its merged rows. Within this sample are around 230,000 distinct CDR3 sequences, with 30% to 35% of them counted one time only. The biggest ten clones account for approximately 4% of the sample. The lymph node samples were taken from the axillary draining lymph nodes of breast cancer patients. The germline V gene (reference sequence) yields DFQATT for CDR1 and SNEGSKA for CDR2. From the cysteine through the phenylalanine, the CDR3 covers 14 amino acids. Only CDR3 DNA remains: 42 bases, in frame from the first base.

Recombination linked TRBV20-1 to TRBJ2-7, and TRBD2 aligns with 7 junction nucleotides. Sequenced sample: axillary lymph node tissue. The clonotype comes from a female donor with breast cancer. Some clones in this sample may be carry-over from other donors' samples. The CDR3 reads CSASQQRDSSEQYF. The DNA sequence is as follows: TGCAGTGCCTCGCAGCAGCGGGACTCCTCCGAGCAGTACTTC.